This is a list of T cell receptor beta chains from one sample in a study of T cell repertoires in cytomegalovirus infection. These receptors have no identified antigens. TCRdb itself ran the reads through MiXCR, one entry per CDR3 protein. Of around 47,000 distinct CDR3 sequences detected, about 18% appear once; the ten largest clones hold around 80%. The source material was CD8+ T cells from cultured PBMCs, sampled from culture after CMV antigen stimulation. The receptors stem from a human donor in good health (CMV status not recorded). Some clones in this sample may be carry-over from other donors' samples. Both conserved end residues are part of each CDR3. D genes are given only for firm matches. Clone size is not always given. Where it is, it says once, few, many or a class for expanded clones.

CDR3nt: TGTGCCAGCAGTTTAGGCACATTGAACACTGAAGCTTTCTTT; CDR3aa: CASSLGTLNTEAFF; abundance: few; j_gene: TRBJ1-1; v_gene: TRBV12-3/TRBV12-4; d_gene: .
CDR3nt: TGTGCCAGCAGCCCTGGCTGGGACACCATCTCGCATGGCTACACCTTC; CDR3aa: CASSPGWDTISHGYTF; abundance: few; j_gene: TRBJ1-2; v_gene: TRBV5-6; d_gene: .
CDR3nt: TGTGCCAGCAGTTACCATCCGGACGGGAGCTCCTACGAGCAGTACTTC; CDR3aa: CASSYHPDGSSYEQYF; abundance: few; j_gene: TRBJ2-7; v_gene: TRBV6-2/TRBV6-3; d_gene: .
CDR3nt: TGTGCCAGCAGCACCACAGGGGGCACTGAAGCTTTCTTT; CDR3aa: CASSTTGGTEAFF; abundance: few; j_gene: TRBJ1-1; v_gene: TRBV7-3; d_gene: TRBD1
CDR3nt: TGTGCTAGTGGTTTGATGGGGCACGGCTACACCTTC; CDR3aa: CASGLMGHGYTF; abundance: few; j_gene: TRBJ1-2; v_gene: TRBV12-5; d_gene: .
CDR3nt: TGTGCCAGCGGCTCAAGTGAGCCCCAGCATTTT; CDR3aa: CASGSSEPQHF; abundance: .; j_gene: TRBJ1-5; v_gene: TRBV12-3/TRBV12-4; d_gene: .
CDR3nt: TGTGCCATCAGTATCCGGGACTACGGCACAGATACGCAGTATTTT; CDR3aa: CAISIRDYGTDTQYF; abundance: few; j_gene: TRBJ2-3; v_gene: TRBV10-3; d_gene: TRBD2
CDR3nt: TGTGCCAGCAGCTTAATCGGCACAACGAACACTGAAGCTTTCTTT; CDR3aa: CASSLIGTTNTEAFF; abundance: many; j_gene: TRBJ1-1; v_gene: TRBV7-8; d_gene: .
CDR3nt: TGTGCCATCAGTGAGTTTCGGGGCAGGGGACGGACGAACACTGAAGCTTTCTTT; CDR3aa: CAISEFRGRGRTNTEAFF; abundance: few; j_gene: TRBJ1-1; v_gene: TRBV10-3; d_gene: .
CDR3nt: TGCGCCAGCAGCCAAGAGAGCAGGGGAGTTGGCTACACCTTC; CDR3aa: CASSQESRGVGYTF; abundance: few; j_gene: TRBJ1-2; v_gene: TRBV4-1; d_gene: .
CDR3nt: TGTGCCAGTAGAGACAGTTGGAACACTGAAGCTTTCTTT; CDR3aa: CASRDSWNTEAFF; abundance: .; j_gene: TRBJ1-1; v_gene: TRBV19; d_gene: .
CDR3nt: TGTGCCAGCAGCTTGGGGCCGGGTTATTTAGACGAGCAGTACTTC; CDR3aa: CASSLGPGYLDEQYF; abundance: .; j_gene: TRBJ2-7; v_gene: TRBV7-6; d_gene: .
CDR3nt: TGTGCCAGCAGTTACGGGCCCGGCACAGATACGCAGTATTTT; CDR3aa: CASSYGPGTDTQYF; abundance: few; j_gene: TRBJ2-3; v_gene: TRBV6-5; d_gene: .
CDR3nt: TGTGCCAGCAGTATTGACAGCTTCAATGAGCAGTTCTTC; CDR3aa: CASSIDSFNEQFF; abundance: few; j_gene: TRBJ2-1; v_gene: TRBV12-3/TRBV12-4; d_gene: .
CDR3nt: TGTGCCAGCAGTTTTGGGGGACAGAGGACTGAAGCTTTCTTT; CDR3aa: CASSFGGQRTEAFF; abundance: .; j_gene: TRBJ1-1; v_gene: TRBV27; d_gene: TRBD1
CDR3nt: TGTGCCAGCAGTTTATCGACACTCACAGATACGCAGTATTTT; CDR3aa: CASSLSTLTDTQYF; abundance: many; j_gene: TRBJ2-3; v_gene: TRBV27; d_gene: .
CDR3nt: TGTGCCAGCAGCGACAGCATGAACACTGAAGCTTTCTTT; CDR3aa: CASSDSMNTEAFF; abundance: few; j_gene: TRBJ1-1; v_gene: TRBV7-9; d_gene: .
CDR3nt: TGTGCCAGCAGCTTAGGGTCAGGGGGCGAAGGGGAGACCCAGTACTTC; CDR3aa: CASSLGSGGEGETQYF; abundance: .; j_gene: TRBJ2-5; v_gene: TRBV7-2; d_gene: TRBD1